This record looks at one T cell receptor (beta chain) sequence and its context. Its antigen is not known. This entry comes from a study of siplizumab effects on memory and regulatory T cells. Findings and limits, study-wide: An assignable naive or memory phenotype was lacking in roughly 80-97% of proliferating CD4+ or CD8+ clones.

Only in-frame clones appear in the TCRdb table, and some are missing; sequencing was by immunoSEQ multiplex PCR. The sample gives over 55,000 clones, less than 85% of which show up once; 3% to 4% is in the top ten. The germline V gene has CDR1 LNHNV and CDR2 YYDKDF (reference sequence). V dropped 2 bases and J dropped 0 bases, with 7 bases sitting between them. This CDR3 spans 14 amino acids. The receptor was isolated from a human donor in good health. The chain recombines TRBV15 with TRBJ1-1; D not resolved. Sequencing was performed on memory CD4+ T cells sorted from blood. The CDR3 sequence is CATSRPGVNTEAFF. CDR3 in DNA: TGTGCCACCAGCAGACCCGGGGTGAACACTGAAGCTTTCTTT.